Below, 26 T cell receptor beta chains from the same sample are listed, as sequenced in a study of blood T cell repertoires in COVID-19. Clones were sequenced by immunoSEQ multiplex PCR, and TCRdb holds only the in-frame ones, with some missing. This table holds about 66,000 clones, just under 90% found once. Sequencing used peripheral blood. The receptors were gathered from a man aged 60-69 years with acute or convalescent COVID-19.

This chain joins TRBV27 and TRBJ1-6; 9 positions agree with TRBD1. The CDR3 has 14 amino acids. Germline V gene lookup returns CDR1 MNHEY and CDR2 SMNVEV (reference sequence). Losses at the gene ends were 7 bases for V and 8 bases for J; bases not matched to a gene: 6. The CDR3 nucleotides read TGTGCCAGCACTCGCGGACAGGGGCATTCACCCCTCCACTTT. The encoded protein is CASTRGQGHSPLHF.

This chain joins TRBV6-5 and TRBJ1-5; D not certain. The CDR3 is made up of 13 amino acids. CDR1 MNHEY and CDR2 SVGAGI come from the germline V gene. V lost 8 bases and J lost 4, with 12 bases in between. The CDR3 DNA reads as TGTGCCAGCGAAAGGACTTCTAATCAGCCCCAGCATTTT. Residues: CASERTSNQPQHF.

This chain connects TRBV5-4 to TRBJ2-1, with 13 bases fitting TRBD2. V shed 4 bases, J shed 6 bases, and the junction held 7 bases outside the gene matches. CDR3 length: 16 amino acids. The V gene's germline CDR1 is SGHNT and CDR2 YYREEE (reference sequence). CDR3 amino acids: CASSKGGLAGVNEQFF. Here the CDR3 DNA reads TGTGCCAGCAGCAAAGGAGGACTAGCGGGGGTCAATGAGCAGTTCTTC.

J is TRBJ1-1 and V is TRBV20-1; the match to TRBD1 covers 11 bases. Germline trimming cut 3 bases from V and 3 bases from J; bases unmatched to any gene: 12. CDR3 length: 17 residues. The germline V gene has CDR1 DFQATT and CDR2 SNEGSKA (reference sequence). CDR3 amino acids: CSASIGDRGFRDTEAFF. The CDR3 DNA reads TGCAGTGCTAGTATAGGGGACAGGGGGTTTAGGGACACTGAAGCTTTCTTT.

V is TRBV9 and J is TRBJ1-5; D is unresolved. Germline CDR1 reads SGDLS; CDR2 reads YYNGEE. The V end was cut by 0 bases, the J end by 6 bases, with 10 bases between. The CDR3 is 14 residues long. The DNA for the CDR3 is TGTGCCAGCAGCGTAGATTCCAGTCCTCAGCCCCAGCATTTT. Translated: CASSVDSSPQPQHF.

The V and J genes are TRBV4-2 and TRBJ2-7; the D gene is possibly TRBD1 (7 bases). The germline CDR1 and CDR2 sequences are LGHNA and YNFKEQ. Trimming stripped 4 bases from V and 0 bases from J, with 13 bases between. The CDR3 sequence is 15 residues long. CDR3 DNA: TGTGCCAGCAGCCTGGAGGGGGACAGCTCCTACGAGCAGTACTTC. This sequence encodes CASSLEGDSSYEQYF.

The CDR3 nucleotides read TGCAGCGTGAGCAGGGCTAACTATGGCTACACCTTC. Amino acids: CSVSRANYGYTF. This chain links TRBV29-1 with TRBJ1-2; a weak D match, TRBD1 (5 bases). The CDR3 extends over 12 amino acids. V was trimmed by 6 bases and J by 0 bases, leaving 8 bases between them. Germline V gene data show CDR1 as SQVTM and CDR2 as ANQGSEA.

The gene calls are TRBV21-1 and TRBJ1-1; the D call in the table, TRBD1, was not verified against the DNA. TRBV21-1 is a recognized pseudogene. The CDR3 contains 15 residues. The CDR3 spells CASSKETMANTEAFF. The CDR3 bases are TGTGCCAGCAGCAAAGAAACAATGGCGAACACTGAAGCTTTCTTT.

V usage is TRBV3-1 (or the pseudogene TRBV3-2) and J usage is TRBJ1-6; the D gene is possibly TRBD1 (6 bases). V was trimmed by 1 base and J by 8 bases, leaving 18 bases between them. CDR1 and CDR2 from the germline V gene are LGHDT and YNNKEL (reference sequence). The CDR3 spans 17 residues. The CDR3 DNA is TGTGCCAGCAGCCAAGGGGCAGGGGTATATGGTGATTCACCCCTCCACTTT. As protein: CASSQGAGVYGDSPLHF.

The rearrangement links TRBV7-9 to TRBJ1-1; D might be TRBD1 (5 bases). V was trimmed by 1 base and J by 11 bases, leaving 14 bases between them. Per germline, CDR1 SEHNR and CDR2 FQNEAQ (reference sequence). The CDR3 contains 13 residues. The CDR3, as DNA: TGTGCCAGCAGCTTAGAAGGTGGGGCGAGGGCTTTCTTT. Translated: CASSLEGGARAFF. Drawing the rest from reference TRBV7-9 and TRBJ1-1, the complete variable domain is DTGVSQNPRHKITKRGQNVTFRCDPISEHNRLYWYRQTLGQGPEFLTYFQNEAQLEKSRLLSDRFSAERPKGSFSTLEIQRTEQGDSAMYLCASSLEGGARAFFGQGTRLTVV.

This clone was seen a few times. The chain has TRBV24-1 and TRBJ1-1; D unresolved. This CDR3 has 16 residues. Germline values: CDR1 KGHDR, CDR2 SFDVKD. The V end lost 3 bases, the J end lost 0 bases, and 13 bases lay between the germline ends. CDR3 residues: CATSDARAGMNTEAFF. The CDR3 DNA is TGTGCCACCAGTGATGCGAGGGCCGGAATGAACACTGAAGCTTTCTTT.

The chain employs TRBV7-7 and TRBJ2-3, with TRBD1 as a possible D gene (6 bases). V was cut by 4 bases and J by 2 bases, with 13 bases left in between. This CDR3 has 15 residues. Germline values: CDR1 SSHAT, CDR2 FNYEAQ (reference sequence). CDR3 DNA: TGTGCCAGCAGCTCCGGACAGAAGACCACAGATACGCAGTATTTT. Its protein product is CASSSGQKTTDTQYF.

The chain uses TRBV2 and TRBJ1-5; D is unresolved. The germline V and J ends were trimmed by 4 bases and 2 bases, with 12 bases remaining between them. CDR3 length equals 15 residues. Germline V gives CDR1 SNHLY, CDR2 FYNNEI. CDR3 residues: CASSGVGRGNQPQHF. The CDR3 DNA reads TGTGCCAGCAGTGGAGTGGGGAGAGGCAATCAGCCCCAGCATTTT.

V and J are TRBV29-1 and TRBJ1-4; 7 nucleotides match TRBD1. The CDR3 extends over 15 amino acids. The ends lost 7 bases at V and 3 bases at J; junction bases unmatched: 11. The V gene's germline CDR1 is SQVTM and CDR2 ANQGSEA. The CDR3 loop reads CSAAGGGTANEKLFF. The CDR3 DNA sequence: TGCAGCGCCGCAGGAGGTGGGACAGCTAATGAAAAACTGTTTTTT.

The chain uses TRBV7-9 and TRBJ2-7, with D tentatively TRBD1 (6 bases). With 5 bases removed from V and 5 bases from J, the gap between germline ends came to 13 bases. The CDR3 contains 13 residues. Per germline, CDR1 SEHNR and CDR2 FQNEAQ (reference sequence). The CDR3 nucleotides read TGTGCCAGCAGCCCAGAAAGACAGGACGAGCAGTACTTC. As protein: CASSPERQDEQYF.

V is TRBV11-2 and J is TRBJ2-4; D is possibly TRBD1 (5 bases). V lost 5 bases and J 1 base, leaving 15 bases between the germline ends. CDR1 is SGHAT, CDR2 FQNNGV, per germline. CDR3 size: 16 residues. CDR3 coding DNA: TGTGCCAGCAGCCCCGGGCCAGGGAAGGCCAAAAACATTCAGTACTTC. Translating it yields CASSPGPGKAKNIQYF.

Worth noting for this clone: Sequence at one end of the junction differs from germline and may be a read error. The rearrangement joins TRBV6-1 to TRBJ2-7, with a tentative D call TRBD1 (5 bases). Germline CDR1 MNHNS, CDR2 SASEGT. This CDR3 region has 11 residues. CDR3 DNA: TGTGCCAGCAGTTCACAGGCGTACACGTTCTTC. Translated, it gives CASSSQAYTFF.

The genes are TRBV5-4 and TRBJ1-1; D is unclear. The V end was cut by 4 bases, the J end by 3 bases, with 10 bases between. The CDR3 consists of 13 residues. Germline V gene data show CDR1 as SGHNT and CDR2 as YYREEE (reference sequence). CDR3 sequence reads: CASSIERDTEAFF. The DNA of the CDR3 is TGTGCCAGCAGCATTGAGCGGGACACTGAAGCTTTCTTT.

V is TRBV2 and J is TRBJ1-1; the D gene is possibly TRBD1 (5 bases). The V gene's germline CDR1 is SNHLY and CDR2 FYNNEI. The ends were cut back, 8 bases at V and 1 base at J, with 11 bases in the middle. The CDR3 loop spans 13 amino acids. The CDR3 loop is CASRRQRNTEAFF. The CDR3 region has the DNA TGTGCCAGCCGGCGACAGCGGAACACTGAAGCTTTCTTT.

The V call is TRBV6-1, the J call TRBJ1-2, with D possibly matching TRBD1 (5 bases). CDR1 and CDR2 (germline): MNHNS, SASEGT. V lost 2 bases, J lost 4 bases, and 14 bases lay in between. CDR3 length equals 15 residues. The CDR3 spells CASSELGGDLYGYTF. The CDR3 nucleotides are TGTGCCAGCAGTGAACTGGGAGGGGACCTCTATGGCTACACCTTC.

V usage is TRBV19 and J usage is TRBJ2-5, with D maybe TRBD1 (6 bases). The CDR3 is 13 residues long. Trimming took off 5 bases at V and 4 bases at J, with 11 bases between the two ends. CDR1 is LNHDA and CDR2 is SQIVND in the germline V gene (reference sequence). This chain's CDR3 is CASSPGVLETQYF. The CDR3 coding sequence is TGTGCCAGTAGTCCAGGGGTCCTAGAGACCCAGTACTTC.

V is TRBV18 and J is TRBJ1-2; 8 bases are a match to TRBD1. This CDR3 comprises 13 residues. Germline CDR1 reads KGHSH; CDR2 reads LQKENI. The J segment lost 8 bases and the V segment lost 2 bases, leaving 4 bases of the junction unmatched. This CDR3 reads CASSPGQGRGYTF. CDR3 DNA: TGTGCCAGCTCACCAGGACAGGGACGCGGCTACACCTTC.

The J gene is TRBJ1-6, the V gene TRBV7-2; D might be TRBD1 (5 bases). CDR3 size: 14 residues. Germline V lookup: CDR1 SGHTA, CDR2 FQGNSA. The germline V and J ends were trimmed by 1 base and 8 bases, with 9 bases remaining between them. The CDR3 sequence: CASSLGRAYSPLHF. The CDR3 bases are TGTGCCAGCAGCTTAGGCAGGGCTTATTCACCCCTCCACTTT.

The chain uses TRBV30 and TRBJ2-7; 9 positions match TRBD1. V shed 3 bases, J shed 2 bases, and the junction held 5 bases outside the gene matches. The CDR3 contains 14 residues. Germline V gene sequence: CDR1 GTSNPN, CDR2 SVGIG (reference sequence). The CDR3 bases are TGTGCCTGGAGGCCGGGACAGGGTCCCTACGAGCAGTACTTC. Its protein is CAWRPGQGPYEQYF.

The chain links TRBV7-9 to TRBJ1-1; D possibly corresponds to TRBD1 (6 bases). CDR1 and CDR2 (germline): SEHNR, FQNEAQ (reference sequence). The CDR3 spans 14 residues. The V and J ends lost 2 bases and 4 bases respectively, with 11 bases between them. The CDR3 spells CASSLRAGATEAFF. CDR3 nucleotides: TGTGCCAGCAGCTTACGCGCGGGGGCCACTGAAGCTTTCTTT.

For the CDR3, the DNA is TGTGCCACCAGTGGCCCTTCCGGACAGGGCATCTATGGCTACACCTTC. Translated: CATSGPSGQGIYGYTF. The chain carries TRBV24-1 and TRBJ1-2, with 8 bases that match TRBD1. J gave up 4 bases and V 5 bases, and 11 bases lay outside the gene matches. Germline CDR1 and CDR2: KGHDR and SFDVKD. This CDR3 has 16 residues.